Shown below are 24 T cell receptor beta chains from a single sample sequenced in a study of OX40 agonist ivuxolimab in advanced cancers. Data came from immunoSEQ multiplex PCR; TCRdb stores just in-frame clones and leaves some out. The data hold approximately 74,000 clones, with around nine tenths observed a single time. The sample here was CD4+ or CD8+ T cells sorted from blood, taken in a trial of the OX40 agonist ivuxolimab. The receptors come from an adult with an advanced solid tumor such as melanoma, head and neck, liver or kidney cancer.

The J gene is TRBJ2-2, the V gene TRBV6-5; 9 bases match TRBD1. Unmatched junction bases numbered 5, after V lost 2 bases and J lost 4 bases. CDR3 size: 16 residues. The germline gives CDR1 MNHEY, CDR2 SVGAGI. CDR3: CASSYGTGPFTGELFF. The DNA of the CDR3 is TGTGCCAGCAGTTACGGGACAGGGCCCTTCACCGGGGAGCTGTTTTTT.

This chain links TRBV7-6 with TRBJ1-2; the D is unclear. The CDR3 is made up of 14 amino acids. From germline, CDR1 is SGHVS and CDR2 FNYEAQ. The ends were cut back, 3 bases at V and 2 bases at J, with 10 bases in the middle. The CDR3 protein is CASSLIGENYGYTF. The CDR3, as DNA: TGTGCCAGCAGCTTGATTGGGGAGAACTATGGCTACACCTTC.

The chain employs TRBV25-1 and TRBJ2-1; possibly TRBD1 for D (5 bases). The V end was cut by 0 bases, the J end by 1 base, with 10 bases between. The CDR3 spans 16 residues. The germline V gene has CDR1 MGHDK and CDR2 SYGVNS. The chain's CDR3 is CASSEYQGWSYNEQFF. Written as DNA, the CDR3 is TGTGCCAGCAGTGAATATCAGGGTTGGTCCTACAATGAGCAGTTCTTC.

As DNA, the CDR3 is TGCGCCAGCAGCTTGGACGGCGGGGACTACAATGAGCAGTTCTTC. Translated: CASSLDGGDYNEQFF. This chain joins TRBV5-1 and TRBJ2-1, with D possibly being TRBD2 (6 bases). V was trimmed by 0 bases and J by 3 bases, leaving 10 bases between them. The CDR3 totals 15 residues. Germline CDR1 SGHRS, CDR2 YFSETQ.

The chain has TRBV5-5 and TRBJ2-7, with D perhaps TRBD1 (5 bases). The CDR3 totals 17 residues. Germline CDR1 is SGHKS and CDR2 is YYEKEE (reference sequence). V was cut by 4 bases and J by 0 bases, with 20 bases left in between. In DNA form, the CDR3 reads TGTGCCAGCAGCGCGACAGAAAGGCTCATCGACTCCTACGAGCAGTACTTC. It translates to CASSATERLIDSYEQYF.

This sequence joins TRBV5-1 and TRBJ2-3, with 12 bases that match TRBD2. Trimming took 2 bases from V and 1 from J; bases not matched to a gene: 2. This CDR3 comprises 16 residues. Looked up from germline, CDR1 is SGHRS and CDR2 is YFSETQ. The CDR3 DNA reads as TGCGCCAGCAGCTTAAGACTAGCGGGGGGCACAGATACGCAGTATTTT. Residues: CASSLRLAGGTDTQYF.

Only one count was recorded for this clone. J is TRBJ2-2 and V is TRBV2, with TRBD2 as a possible D gene (5 bases). The CDR3 has 14 residues. Germline CDR1 reads SNHLY; CDR2 reads FYNNEI. The V and J ends lost 7 bases and 1 base respectively, with 10 bases between them. The CDR3 sequence: CASTGLMNTGELFF. CDR3 sequence (DNA): TGTGCCAGCACTGGACTCATGAACACCGGGGAGCTGTTTTTT.

The chain recombines TRBV27 with TRBJ1-1; 9 positions agree with TRBD1. Unmatched junction bases numbered 7, after V lost 3 bases and J lost 2 bases. Germline V gives CDR1 MNHEY, CDR2 SMNVEV (reference sequence). This CDR3 has 16 amino acids. The CDR3 DNA reads TGTGCCAGCAGTTTGTCAACAGGGGGCTTTAACACTGAAGCTTTCTTT. Amino acid sequence: CASSLSTGGFNTEAFF.

The gene calls are TRBV4-3 and TRBJ2-1, with no clear D. Germline V lookup: CDR1 LGHNA, CDR2 YSLEER. V gave up 0 bases and J gave up 6 bases, with 9 bases separating them. The CDR3 length is 14 residues. In DNA form, the CDR3 reads TGCGCCAGCAGCCAAGATGGTCTTCTCAATGAGCAGTTCTTC. Protein product: CASSQDGLLNEQFF.

The J gene is TRBJ1-1, the V gene TRBV7-9; D gene ambiguous. CDR1 SEHNR and CDR2 FQNEAQ come from the germline V gene (reference sequence). With 4 bases removed from V and 0 bases from J, the gap between germline ends came to 15 bases. This CDR3 has 16 residues. The CDR3 coding sequence is TGTGCCAGCAGCTGGGATGCAAAAGAGATGAACACTGAAGCTTTCTTT. Translated: CASSWDAKEMNTEAFF.

The V call is TRBV11-2, the J call TRBJ2-1; TRBD2 matches 7 bases. The CDR3 consists of 13 residues. Germline V gene data show CDR1 as SGHAT and CDR2 as FQNNGV. The J segment lost 8 bases and the V segment lost 2 bases, leaving 3 bases of the junction unmatched. In DNA form, the CDR3 reads TGTGCCAGCAGCTTACGGGGGGTCGATGAGCAGTTCTTC. This gives the protein CASSLRGVDEQFF.

This clone is a singleton in its sample. The chain uses TRBV19 and TRBJ2-4, with TRBD2 identical over 7 bases. Germline CDR1 and CDR2: LNHDA and SQIVND (reference sequence). Trimming removed 3 bases from V and 0 bases from J; junction bases left unmatched: 5. The CDR3 runs 16 residues. In DNA, the CDR3 is TGTGCCAGTAGTATTGGGGAGGGGATAGCCAAAAACATTCAGTACTTC. Its protein is CASSIGEGIAKNIQYF.

This chain connects TRBV7-6 to TRBJ2-7; D unclear. The ends were cut back, 1 base at V and 4 bases at J, with 11 bases in the middle. Germline V gene lookup returns CDR1 SGHVS and CDR2 FNYEAQ. This CDR3 is built from 14 residues. CDR3 nucleotide sequence: TGTGCCAGCAGCTTAGGAGGTGAACTATACGAGCAGTACTTC. This codes for CASSLGGELYEQYF.

The chain links TRBV27 to TRBJ2-1, with D unresolved. V shed 6 bases and J shed 3 bases, with 12 bases lying between them. Germline CDR1 is MNHEY and CDR2 is SMNVEV (reference sequence). The CDR3 loop spans 14 amino acids. The CDR3 sequence: CASSPGSIYNEQFF. CDR3 nucleotides: TGTGCCAGCAGCCCCGGGTCGATCTACAATGAGCAGTTCTTC.

CDR3 residues: CASSFRGRRLYEQYF. As DNA, the CDR3 is TGTGCCAGCAGTTTTCGCGGGAGGAGGTTGTACGAGCAGTACTTC. J is TRBJ2-7 and V is TRBV28; 8 nucleotides line up with TRBD2. The CDR3 extends over 15 amino acids. V gave up 3 bases and J gave up 4 bases; unmatched junction bases: 8. Germline CDR1 reads MDHEN; CDR2 reads SYDVKM.

The chain has TRBV9 and TRBJ1-6, with 9 bases lining up with TRBD1. The CDR3 is 16 residues long. V was clipped by 3 bases and J by 6 bases; unmatched bases: 7. The germline V gene encodes CDR1 SGDLS and CDR2 YYNGEE. CDR3 sequence: CASSDPPGQGNSPLHF. CDR3 in DNA: TGTGCCAGCAGCGATCCCCCGGGACAGGGTAATTCACCCCTCCACTTT.

This chain uses TRBV19 with TRBJ1-1; TRBD1 might be the D (5 bases). This CDR3 has 16 amino acids. Germline V gene lookup returns CDR1 LNHDA and CDR2 SQIVND (reference sequence). V was cut by 7 bases and J by 1 base, with 19 bases left in between. The DNA for the CDR3 is TGTGCCAGTACCGAATTGGGGCTCTTCGGGAACACTGAAGCTTTCTTT. It encodes CASTELGLFGNTEAFF.

The chain has TRBV4-1 and TRBJ2-7; 9 bases match TRBD2. The CDR3 is made up of 18 amino acids. The V and J ends lost 0 bases and 7 bases, in that order; junction bases with no gene match: 16. CDR1 and CDR2 (germline): MGHRA, YSYEKL. The CDR3 DNA reads as TGCGCCAGCAGCCAAGACGCCCTACTTGCGGGAGGGCTGGTGGAGCAGTACTTC. Its protein product is CASSQDALLAGGLVEQYF.

V is TRBV6-5 and J is TRBJ1-2; no definite D call. The V end lost 2 bases, the J end lost 2 bases, and 9 bases lay between the germline ends. The length of the CDR3 is 14 residues. Germline CDR1 and CDR2: MNHEY and SVGAGI. This CDR3 is CASSYGGQNYGYTF. In nucleotides, the CDR3 is TGTGCCAGCAGTTACGGAGGGCAGAACTATGGCTACACCTTC.

CDR3 loop: CASSLGGGPGIRLYGYTF. CDR3 nucleotides: TGCGCCAGCAGCTTGGGCGGGGGCCCCGGTATCCGCCTCTATGGCTACACCTTC. The genes are TRBV5-1 and TRBJ1-2, with D possibly matching TRBD1 (6 bases). Between the trimmed V and J ends, which lost 0 bases and 4 bases, there was a span of 22 bases. The CDR3 spans 18 residues. In germline, CDR1 is SGHRS, CDR2 YFSETQ. The complete variable domain, with remaining parts taken from reference TRBV5-1 and TRBJ1-2, reads KAGVTQTPRYLIKTRGQQVTLSCSPISGHRSVSWYQQTPGQGLQFLFEYFSETQRNKGNFPGRFSGRQFSNSRSEMNVSTLELGDSALYLCASSLGGGPGIRLYGYTFGSGTRLTVV.

The chain uses TRBV4-3 and TRBJ1-2; D unclear. The CDR3 is 15 amino acids. The germline V gene encodes CDR1 LGHNA and CDR2 YSLEER. Trimming took 0 bases from V and 2 from J, leaving 10 bases between them. CDR3 amino acids: CASSQDPGDNYGYTF. The DNA of the CDR3 is TGCGCCAGCAGCCAAGATCCAGGAGACAACTATGGCTACACCTTC.

This clone appeared a single time. The chain combines TRBV7-8 with TRBJ2-5; 8 bases are shared with TRBD1. The CDR3 consists of 15 residues. Trimming at V came to 8 bases and at J to 5 bases, leaving 13 bases not matched to a gene. The germline CDR1 and CDR2 sequences are SGHVS and FQNEAQ. The CDR3 sequence is CASWNVMDRDETQYF. DNA of the CDR3: TGTGCCAGCTGGAACGTCATGGACAGGGATGAGACCCAGTACTTC.

This chain links TRBV6-5 with TRBJ2-7; D ambiguous. V was clipped by 6 bases and J by 2 bases, with 14 bases between them. CDR3 length: 14 amino acids. Germline CDR1 is MNHEY and CDR2 is SVGAGI. CDR3 loop: CASSPGEGAYEQYF. The CDR3 DNA reads TGTGCCAGCAGCCCCGGAGAAGGTGCCTACGAGCAGTACTTC.

V usage is TRBV15 and J usage is TRBJ2-7; D tentatively fits TRBD1 or TRBD2 (5 bases each). The V gene's germline CDR1 is LNHNV and CDR2 YYDKDF (reference sequence). The ends were cut back, 4 bases at V and 6 bases at J, with 16 bases in the middle. The CDR3 contains 14 residues. The CDR3 bases are TGTGCCACCAGCAACTGGGACCAGAAACGCGAGCAGTACTTC. Encoded protein: CATSNWDQKREQYF. Full variable domain (outside the CDR3, taken from reference TRBV15 and TRBJ2-7): DAMVIQNPRYQVTQFGKPVTLSCSQTLNHNVMYWYQQKSSQAPKLLFHYYDKDFNNEADTPDNFQSRRPNTSFCFLDIRSPGLGDTAMYLCATSNWDQKREQYFGPGTRLTVT.